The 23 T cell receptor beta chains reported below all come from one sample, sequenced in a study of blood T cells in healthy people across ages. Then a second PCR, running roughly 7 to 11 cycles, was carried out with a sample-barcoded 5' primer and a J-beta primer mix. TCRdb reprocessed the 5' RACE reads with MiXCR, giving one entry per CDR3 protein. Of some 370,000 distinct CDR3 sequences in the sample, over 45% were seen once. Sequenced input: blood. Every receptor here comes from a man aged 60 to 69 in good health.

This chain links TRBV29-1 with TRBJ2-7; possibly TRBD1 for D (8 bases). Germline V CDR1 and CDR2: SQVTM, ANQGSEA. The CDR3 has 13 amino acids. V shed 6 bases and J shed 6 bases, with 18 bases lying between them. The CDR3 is CSVLGGTGTEQYF. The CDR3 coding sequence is TGCAGCGTCCTGGGGGGGACAGGAACCGAGCAGTACTTC.

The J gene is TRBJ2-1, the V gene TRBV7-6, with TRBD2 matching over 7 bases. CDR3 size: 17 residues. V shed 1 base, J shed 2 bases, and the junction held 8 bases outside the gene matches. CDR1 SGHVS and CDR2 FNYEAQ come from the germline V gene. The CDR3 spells CASSLEPRTSPYNEQFF. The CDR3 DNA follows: TGTGCCAGCAGCTTAGAGCCCCGGACTAGTCCCTACAATGAGCAGTTCTTC.

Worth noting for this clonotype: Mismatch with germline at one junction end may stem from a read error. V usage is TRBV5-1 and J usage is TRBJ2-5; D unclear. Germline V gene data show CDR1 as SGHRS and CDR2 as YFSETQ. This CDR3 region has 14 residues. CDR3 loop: CANSLVGGSYEQYF. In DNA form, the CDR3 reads TGCGCCAACAGCTTGGTCGGCGGATCCTACGAACAGTACTTC.

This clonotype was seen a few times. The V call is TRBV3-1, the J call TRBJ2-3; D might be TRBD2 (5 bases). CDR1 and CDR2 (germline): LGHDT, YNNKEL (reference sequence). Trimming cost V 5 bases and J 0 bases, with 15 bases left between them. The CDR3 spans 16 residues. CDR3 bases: TGTGCCAGCAGCTACTATTCCCGGGGTAGCACAGATACGCAGTATTTT. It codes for CASSYYSRGSTDTQYF.

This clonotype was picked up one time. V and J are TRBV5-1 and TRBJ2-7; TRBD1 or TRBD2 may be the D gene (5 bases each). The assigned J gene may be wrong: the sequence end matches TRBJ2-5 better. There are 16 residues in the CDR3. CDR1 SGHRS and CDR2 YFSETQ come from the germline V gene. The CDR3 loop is CASSLNGDGAGETQYF. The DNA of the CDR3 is TGCGCCAGCAGCCTGAACGGGGACGGGGCAGGGGAGACCCAGTACTTC.

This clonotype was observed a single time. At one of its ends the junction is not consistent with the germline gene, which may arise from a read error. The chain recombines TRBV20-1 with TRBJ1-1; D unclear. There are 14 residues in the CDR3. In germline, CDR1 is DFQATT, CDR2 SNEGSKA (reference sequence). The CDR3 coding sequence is TGCGGTGCCCGGGGAAGATTCGGGAACACTGAAGCTTTCTTT. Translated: CGARGRFGNTEAFF.

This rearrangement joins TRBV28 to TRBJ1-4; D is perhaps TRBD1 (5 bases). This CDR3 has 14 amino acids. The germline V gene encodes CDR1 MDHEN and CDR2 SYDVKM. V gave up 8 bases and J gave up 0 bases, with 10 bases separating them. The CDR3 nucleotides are TGTGCCAGCCTTGGAGGGGCAACTAATGAAAAACTGTTTTTT. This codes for CASLGGATNEKLFF. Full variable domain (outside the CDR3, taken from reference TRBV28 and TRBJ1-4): DVKVTQSSRYLVKRTGEKVFLECVQDMDHENMFWYRQDPGLGLRLIYFSYDVKMKEKGDIPEGYSVSREKKERFSLILESASTNQTSMYLCASLGGATNEKLFFGSGTQLSVL.

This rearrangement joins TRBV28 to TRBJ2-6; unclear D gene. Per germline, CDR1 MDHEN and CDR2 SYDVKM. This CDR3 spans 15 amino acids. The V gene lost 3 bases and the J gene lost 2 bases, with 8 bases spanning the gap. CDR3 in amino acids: CASSFSVTGANVLTF. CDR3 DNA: TGTGCCAGCAGTTTCAGTGTGACTGGGGCCAACGTCCTGACTTTC.

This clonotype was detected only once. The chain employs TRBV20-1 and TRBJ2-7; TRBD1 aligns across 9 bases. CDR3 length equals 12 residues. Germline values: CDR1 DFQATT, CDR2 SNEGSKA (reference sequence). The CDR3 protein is CSAGTGSDEQYF. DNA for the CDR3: TGCAGCGCCGGGACAGGGAGTGACGAGCAGTACTTC.

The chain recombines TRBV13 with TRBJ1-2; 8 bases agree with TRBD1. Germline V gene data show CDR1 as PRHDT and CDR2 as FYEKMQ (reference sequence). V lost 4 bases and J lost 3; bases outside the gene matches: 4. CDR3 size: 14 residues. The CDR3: CASSSDREDYGYTF. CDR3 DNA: TGTGCCAGCAGCTCGGACAGGGAGGACTATGGCTACACCTTC.

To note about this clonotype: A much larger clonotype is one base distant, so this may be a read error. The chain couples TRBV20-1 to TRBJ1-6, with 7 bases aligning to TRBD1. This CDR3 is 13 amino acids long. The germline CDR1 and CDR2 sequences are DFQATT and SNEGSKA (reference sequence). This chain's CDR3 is CSAPDRAISPHHF. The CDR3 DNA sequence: TGCAGTGCTCCCGACAGGGCAATCTCACCCCACCACTTT.

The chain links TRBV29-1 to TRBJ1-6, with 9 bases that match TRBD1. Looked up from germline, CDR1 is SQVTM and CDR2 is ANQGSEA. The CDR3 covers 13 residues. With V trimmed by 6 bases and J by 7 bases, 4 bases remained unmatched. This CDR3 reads CSVKDRGNSPLHF. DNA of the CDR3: TGCAGCGTCAAGGACAGGGGAAATTCACCCCTCCACTTT.

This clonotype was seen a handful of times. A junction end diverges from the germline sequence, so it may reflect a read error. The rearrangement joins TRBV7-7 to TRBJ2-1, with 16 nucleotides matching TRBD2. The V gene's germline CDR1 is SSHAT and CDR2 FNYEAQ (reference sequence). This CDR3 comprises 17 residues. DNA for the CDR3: TGTGCTAGCACCGCGGGACTAGCGGGAGGGCCGGGCAATGAGCAGTTCTTC. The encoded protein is CASTAGLAGGPGNEQFF.

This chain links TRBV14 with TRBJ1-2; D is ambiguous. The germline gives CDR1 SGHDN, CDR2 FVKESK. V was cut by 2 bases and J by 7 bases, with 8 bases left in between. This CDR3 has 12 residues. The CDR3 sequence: CASSQSSCGYTF. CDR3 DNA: TGTGCCAGCAGCCAATCCTCGTGTGGCTACACCTTC.

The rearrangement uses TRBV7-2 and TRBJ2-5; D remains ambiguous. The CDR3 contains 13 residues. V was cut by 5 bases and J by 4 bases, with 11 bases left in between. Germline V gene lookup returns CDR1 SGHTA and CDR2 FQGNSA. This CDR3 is CASSDPGVETQYF. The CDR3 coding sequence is TGTGCCAGCAGCGACCCGGGTGTAGAGACCCAGTACTTC.

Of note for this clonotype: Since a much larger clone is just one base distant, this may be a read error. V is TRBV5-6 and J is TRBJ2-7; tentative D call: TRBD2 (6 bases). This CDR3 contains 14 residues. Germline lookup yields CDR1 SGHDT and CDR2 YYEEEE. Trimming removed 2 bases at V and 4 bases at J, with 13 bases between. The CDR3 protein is CASSFRSGEYEQYF. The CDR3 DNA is TGTGCCAGCAGCTTCCGCTCGGGGGAGTACGAGCAGTACTTC.

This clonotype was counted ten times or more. CDR3 region: CASRRTSGGADEQYF. The CDR3 DNA reads as TGTGCCAGCAGGAGGACTAGCGGGGGGGCCGATGAGCAGTACTTC. The chain combines TRBV6-5 with TRBJ2-7; TRBD2 matches 15 bases. The CDR3 is made up of 15 amino acids. Losses at the gene ends were 6 bases for V and 7 bases for J; bases not matched to a gene: 7. Germline-derived CDR1 and CDR2 are MNHEY and SVGAGI.

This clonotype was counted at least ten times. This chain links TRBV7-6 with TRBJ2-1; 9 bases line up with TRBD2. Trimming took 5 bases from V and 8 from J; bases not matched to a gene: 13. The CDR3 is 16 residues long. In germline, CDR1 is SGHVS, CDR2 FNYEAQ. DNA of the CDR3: TGTGCCAGCAGCGTTCTCGCGGGGGGGATATGGGATGAGCAGTTCTTC. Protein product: CASSVLAGGIWDEQFF.

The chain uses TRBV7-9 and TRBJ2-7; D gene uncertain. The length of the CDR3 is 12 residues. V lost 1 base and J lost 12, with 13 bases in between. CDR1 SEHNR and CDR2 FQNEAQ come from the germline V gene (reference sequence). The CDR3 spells CASSLVAATRYF. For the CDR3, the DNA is TGTGCCAGCAGCTTAGTGGCGGCCACGCGGTACTTC.

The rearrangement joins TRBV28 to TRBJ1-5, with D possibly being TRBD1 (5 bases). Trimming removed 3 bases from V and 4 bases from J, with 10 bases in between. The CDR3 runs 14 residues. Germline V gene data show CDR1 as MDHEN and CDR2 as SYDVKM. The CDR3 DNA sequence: TGTGCCAGCAGTTTTGCGGGGGGGAATCAGCCCCAGCATTTT. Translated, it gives CASSFAGGNQPQHF.

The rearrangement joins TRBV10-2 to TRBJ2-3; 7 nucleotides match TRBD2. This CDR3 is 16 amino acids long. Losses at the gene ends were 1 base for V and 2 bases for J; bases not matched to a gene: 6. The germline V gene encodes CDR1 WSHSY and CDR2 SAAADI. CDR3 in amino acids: CASSEFGGSNTDTQYF. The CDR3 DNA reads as TGCGCCAGCAGTGAGTTCGGCGGGAGTAACACAGATACGCAGTATTTT.

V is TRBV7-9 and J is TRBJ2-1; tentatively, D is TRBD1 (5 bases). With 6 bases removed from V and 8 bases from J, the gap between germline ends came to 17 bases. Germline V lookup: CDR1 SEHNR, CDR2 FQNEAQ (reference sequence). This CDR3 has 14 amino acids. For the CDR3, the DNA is TGTGCCAGCAGGGGTCTCGACAGTCCTTATGAGCAGTTCTTC. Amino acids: CASRGLDSPYEQFF.

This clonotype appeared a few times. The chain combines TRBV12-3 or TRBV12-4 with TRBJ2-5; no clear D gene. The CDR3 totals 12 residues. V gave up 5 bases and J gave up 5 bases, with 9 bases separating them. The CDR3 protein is CASSRWGETQYF. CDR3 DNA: TGTGCCAGCAGTCGATGGGGTGAGACCCAGTACTTC.